A selection of T cell receptor beta chains follows, all from one sample in a study of human T cells and chemical hapten exposure. MiXCR, run by TCRdb on the RACE reads, gives a single entry per CDR3 protein. The sample consists of roughly 380,000 distinct CDR3 sequences, around 4.8% of them appearing once. Sample: whole blood, taken in connection with sensitization to the hapten diphenylcyclopropenone (DPC). Source of these receptors: a woman in her forties or fifties with alopecia areata. Some clones in this sample may be carry-over from other donors' samples. Each CDR3 is given with its conserved first and last residue. A D gene is named only where the DNA matches it firmly. Rows give clone size only sometimes, using once, few, many, or a class for an expanded clone.

d_call: -; cdr3_length: 15; clone_size: many; v_call: TRBV24-1; j_call: TRBJ2-3; cdr3_nt: TGTGCCACCAGCCTCCCCGGGGGCAGCACAGATACGCAGTATTTT; cdr3_aa: CATSLPGGSTDTQYF
d_call: -; cdr3_length: 11; clone_size: few; v_call: TRBV29-1; j_call: TRBJ1-1; cdr3_nt: TGCAGCGTCCCAGCGGGGGAAGAAGCTTTCTTT; cdr3_aa: CSVPAGEEAFF
d_call: -; cdr3_length: 14; clone_size: many; v_call: TRBV7-9; j_call: TRBJ1-4; cdr3_nt: TGTGCCAGCAGCTTAATGCAGGCGGAGGAAAAACTGTTTTTT; cdr3_aa: CASSLMQAEEKLFF
d_call: -; cdr3_length: 16; clone_size: many; v_call: TRBV7-6; j_call: TRBJ1-2; cdr3_nt: TGTGCCAGCAGCTTCCAACAGGGCGCCGGGGACGGGGGCTACACCTTC; cdr3_aa: CASSFQQGAGDGGYTF
d_call: -; cdr3_length: 14; clone_size: -; v_call: TRBV29-1; j_call: TRBJ2-7; cdr3_nt: TGCAGCGTTAGTAGAACTGCGAGCTCCTACGAGCAGTACTTC; cdr3_aa: CSVSRTASSYEQYF
d_call: TRBD2; cdr3_length: 14; clone_size: few; v_call: TRBV10-3; j_call: TRBJ2-7; cdr3_nt: TGTGCCATCAGTGGTATGGGACTATACTACGAGCAGTACTTC; cdr3_aa: CAISGMGLYYEQYF
d_call: -; cdr3_length: 14; clone_size: -; v_call: TRBV6-4; j_call: TRBJ2-3; cdr3_nt: TGTGCCAGCAAGCGAGGGCCGGACACAGATACGCAGTATTTT; cdr3_aa: CASKRGPDTDTQYF
d_call: -; cdr3_length: 15; clone_size: many; v_call: TRBV29-1; j_call: TRBJ1-3; cdr3_nt: TGCAGCGTTGAGGGGCGTCAGGGAGGTGGAAACACCATATATTTT; cdr3_aa: CSVEGRQGGGNTIYF
d_call: -; cdr3_length: 12; clone_size: many; v_call: TRBV7-9; j_call: TRBJ1-2; cdr3_nt: TGTGCCAGCACCCAGGGTAACTATGGCTACACCTTC; cdr3_aa: CASTQGNYGYTF
d_call: -; cdr3_length: 16; clone_size: many; v_call: TRBV15; j_call: TRBJ2-4; cdr3_nt: TGTGCCACCAGCAGAGAGACGGGGCTATGGGGAAACATTCAGTACTTC; cdr3_aa: CATSRETGLWGNIQYF
d_call: TRBD1; cdr3_length: 15; clone_size: few; v_call: TRBV11-1; j_call: TRBJ2-3; cdr3_nt: TGTGCCAGCAGGAGACAGGGTCCCTCCACAGATACGCAGTATTTT; cdr3_aa: CASRRQGPSTDTQYF
d_call: -; cdr3_length: 12; clone_size: -; v_call: TRBV7-2; j_call: TRBJ2-3; cdr3_nt: TGTGCCAGCAGTCCGGACCTACTTACGCAGTATTTT; cdr3_aa: CASSPDLLTQYF
d_call: -; cdr3_length: 16; clone_size: few; v_call: TRBV9; j_call: TRBJ2-3; cdr3_nt: TGTGCCAGCAGCCCGGGGCCCGGTTGGGGGAAAGATACGCAGTATTTT; cdr3_aa: CASSPGPGWGKDTQYF
d_call: TRBD2; cdr3_length: 14; clone_size: -; v_call: TRBV20-1; j_call: TRBJ2-7; cdr3_nt: TGCAGTGCTACCACCGGGACTAGCGGGGACGAGCAGTACTTC; cdr3_aa: CSATTGTSGDEQYF
d_call: -; cdr3_length: 15; clone_size: -; v_call: TRBV7-4; j_call: TRBJ1-5; cdr3_nt: TGTGCCAGCAGCTTCGCATCCAGGGTTAATCAGCCCCAGCATTTT; cdr3_aa: CASSFASRVNQPQHF
d_call: TRBD1; cdr3_length: 14; clone_size: few; v_call: TRBV9; j_call: TRBJ1-1; cdr3_nt: TGTGCCAGCAGCGGGGACAGGGGGCTGACTGAAGCTTTCTTT; cdr3_aa: CASSGDRGLTEAFF
d_call: TRBD2; cdr3_length: 15; clone_size: few; v_call: TRBV6-5; j_call: TRBJ2-7; cdr3_nt: TGTGCCAGCACCCTACCCAAAGCGGGGTCCTACGAGCAGTACTTC; cdr3_aa: CASTLPKAGSYEQYF
d_call: -; cdr3_length: 13; clone_size: few; v_call: TRBV6-2/TRBV6-3; j_call: TRBJ1-1; cdr3_nt: TGTGCCAGCAAGTTGGGGCTGGTCACTGAAGCTTTCTTT; cdr3_aa: CASKLGLVTEAFF
d_call: TRBD1; cdr3_length: 11; clone_size: many; v_call: TRBV3-1; j_call: TRBJ2-1; cdr3_nt: TGTGCCACCTCGACAGGGGATGAGCAGTTCTTC; cdr3_aa: CATSTGDEQFF
d_call: -; cdr3_length: 12; clone_size: many; v_call: TRBV29-1; j_call: TRBJ1-1; cdr3_nt: TGCAGTGCCCGGAGAAGTAGCACTGAAGCTTTCTTT; cdr3_aa: CSARRSSTEAFF
d_call: -; cdr3_length: 15; clone_size: many; v_call: TRBV12-3/TRBV12-4; j_call: TRBJ1-5; cdr3_nt: TGTGCCAGCAGTTCGACAGCAGGGGCCAATCAGCCCCAGCATTTT; cdr3_aa: CASSSTAGANQPQHF
d_call: -; cdr3_length: 14; clone_size: few; v_call: TRBV29-1; j_call: TRBJ1-2; cdr3_nt: TGCAGCGTTGGAAGGACTCAGGGCAGTTATGGCTACACCTTC; cdr3_aa: CSVGRTQGSYGYTF